The TCR beta chain under discussion was sequenced for a study of blood T cell repertoires in COVID-19. Whole-study context: Material from acute and convalescent COVID-19 was sourced from the United States, Italy and Spain. PBMCs, B-cell-depleted T cells, or T cells provided the cDNA or gDNA that made up the material.

The authors' processing: Counts of nucleated cells, estimated from reference gene primer amplification, were obtained. Method: immunoSEQ multiplex PCR; TCRdb's copy keeps in-frame clones and lacks some. D and trimming come from the DNA, and the V and J calls and clone size come from that table. The sample includes around 400,000 clones, 89% of them seen just once. V shed 2 bases and J shed 7 bases, with 16 bases lying between them. Germline V CDR1 and CDR2: MDHEN, SYDVKM. This CDR3 is 15 amino acids long. The V and J genes are TRBV28 and TRBJ2-3; the D is unclear. This clonotype originated in a man aged 35 to 55 with acute or convalescent COVID-19. Sequencing was done on a sample of peripheral blood. The CDR3 DNA follows: TGTGCCAGCAGTTTAGCGAGAAATACGTTTAATACGCAGTATTTT. It translates to CASSLARNTFNTQYF. Variable domain in full (rest from reference TRBV28 and TRBJ2-3): DVKVTQSSRYLVKRTGEKVFLECVQDMDHENMFWYRQDPGLGLRLIYFSYDVKMKEKGDIPEGYSVSREKKERFSLILESASTNQTSMYLCASSLARNTFNTQYFGPGTRLTVL.